These 20 T cell receptor beta chains came from one sample sequenced in a study of blood T cell repertoires in COVID-19. Clones were sequenced by immunoSEQ multiplex PCR, and TCRdb holds only the in-frame ones, with some missing. The sample has about 200,000 clones, roughly 80% seen once. Sequenced: peripheral blood. The source is a woman in her 70s with acute or convalescent COVID-19.

The V call is TRBV5-4, the J call TRBJ2-6; tentative D call: TRBD1 (5 bases). Germline V gene data show CDR1 as SGHNT and CDR2 as YYREEE (reference sequence). The CDR3 sequence is 16 residues long. The V gene lost 3 bases and the J gene lost 0 bases, with 10 bases spanning the gap. The CDR3 region has the DNA TGTGCCAGCAGCTCACAGGCCCTCTCTGGGGCCAACGTCCTGACTTTC. Residues: CASSSQALSGANVLTF.

The chain carries TRBV21-1 and TRBJ2-5; the DNA was not used to check the table's D call, TRBD2. TRBV21-1 is assigned pseudogene status. This CDR3 has 13 amino acids. Here the CDR3 reads CAPGAGREETQYF. The CDR3 DNA sequence: TGTGCCCCGGGAGCGGGGAGGGAGGAGACCCAGTACTTC.

The V and J genes are TRBV13 and TRBJ2-7; 8 bases fit TRBD2. Germline CDR1 reads PRHDT; CDR2 reads FYEKMQ (reference sequence). V was clipped by 0 bases and J by 2 bases; unmatched bases: 6. The CDR3 extends over 16 amino acids. The CDR3 bases are TGTGCCAGCAGCTTAGGCCTAGTAGCGGGACCCTACGAGCAGTACTTC. Protein sequence: CASSLGLVAGPYEQYF. The whole variable domain, remainder taken from reference TRBV13 and TRBJ2-7, is AAGVIQSPRHLIKEKRETATLKCYPIPRHDTVYWYQQGPGQDPQFLISFYEKMQSDKGSIPDRFSAQQFSDYHSELNMSSLELGDSALYFCASSLGLVAGPYEQYFGPGTRLTVT.

As regards this clone: Other DNA sequences of this sample code for an identical CDR3. The gene calls are TRBV28 and TRBJ1-2; 8 nucleotides align to TRBD1. Germline V lookup: CDR1 MDHEN, CDR2 SYDVKM. This CDR3 is built from 13 residues. V shed 6 bases, J shed 4 bases, and the junction held 4 bases outside the gene matches. CDR3 sequence: CASRGDRGYGYTF. The CDR3 DNA reads TGTGCCAGCAGGGGAGACAGGGGCTATGGCTACACCTTC.

The V gene is TRBV11-3, the J gene TRBJ2-5; 7 bases are a match to TRBD2. The germline V gene encodes CDR1 SGHNT and CDR2 YENEEA. J lost 5 bases, V lost 3 bases, and 6 bases had no gene match. CDR3 length equals 14 residues. CDR3 in DNA: TGTGCCAGCAGCTTGGGCGGGAGCGGGGAGACCCAGTACTTC. Its protein product is CASSLGGSGETQYF. Variable domain in full (rest from reference TRBV11-3 and TRBJ2-5): EAGVVQSPRYKIIEKKQPVAFWCNPISGHNTLYWYLQNLGQGPELLIRYENEEAVDDSQLPKDRFSAERLKGVDSTLKIQPAELGDSAVYLCASSLGGSGETQYFGPGTRLLVL.

V is TRBV7-2 and J is TRBJ2-7; D is possibly TRBD1 (6 bases). This CDR3 contains 13 residues. Germline-derived CDR1 and CDR2 are SGHTA and FQGNSA. The V end was cut by 4 bases, the J end by 3 bases, with 10 bases between. The CDR3 loop reads CASSYLTGYEQYF. The CDR3 bases are TGTGCCAGCAGCTACCTGACAGGCTACGAGCAGTACTTC.

The rearrangement joins TRBV6-5 to TRBJ1-5, with TRBD1 as a possible D gene (6 bases). Per the germline V gene, CDR1 is MNHEY and CDR2 is SVGAGI. CDR3 size: 14 residues. V was shortened by 7 bases and J by 4 bases, with 14 bases between the two germline ends. CDR3 DNA: TGTGCCAGCAACCGCGGGGGCTCGAATCAGCCCCAGCATTTT. Residues: CASNRGGSNQPQHF.

V usage is TRBV6-5 and J usage is TRBJ2-2; 7 bases line up with TRBD1. CDR3 length: 15 amino acids. The V gene end was trimmed by 4 bases and the J gene end by 5 bases; junction bases not matched to a gene: 7. Germline lookup yields CDR1 MNHEY and CDR2 SVGAGI. CDR3: CASSSHRGRTGELFF. The DNA of the CDR3 is TGTGCCAGCAGTTCACACAGGGGCAGGACCGGGGAGCTGTTTTTT.

This chain connects TRBV19 to TRBJ2-3; 10 bases line up with TRBD2. The CDR3 spans 15 residues. CDR1 is LNHDA and CDR2 is SQIVND in the germline V gene (reference sequence). V gave up 5 bases and J gave up 4 bases; unmatched junction bases: 6. CDR3: CASSSLAGVPDTQYF. CDR3 in DNA: TGTGCCAGTAGTTCTCTAGCGGGAGTACCAGATACGCAGTATTTT.

The chain recombines TRBV29-1 with TRBJ1-1; 9 nucleotides match TRBD1. Germline CDR1 is SQVTM and CDR2 is ANQGSEA. Trimming removed 6 bases from V and 4 bases from J; junction bases left unmatched: 12. CDR3 length: 15 amino acids. Written as DNA, the CDR3 is TGCAGCGTACCAAAAACCGGGACAGGGCTCACTGAAGCTTTCTTT. It is translated as CSVPKTGTGLTEAFF.

The V gene is TRBV30, the J gene TRBJ2-7; 10 bases align to TRBD2. The CDR3 runs to 15 residues. Germline values: CDR1 GTSNPN, CDR2 SVGIG (reference sequence). After removal of 1 base from V and 1 base from J, the junction contained 4 bases not matched to a gene. The chain's CDR3 is CAWSGAGGPSYEQYF. In DNA, the CDR3 is TGTGCCTGGAGTGGAGCGGGAGGGCCTTCCTACGAGCAGTACTTC.

The J gene is TRBJ1-1, the V gene TRBV12-3 or TRBV12-4; unclear D gene. The CDR3 is 13 amino acids. Trimming shortened V by 8 bases and J by 5 bases, and 15 bases separated the two germline ends. The chain's CDR3 is CASLFGGQTEAFF. CDR3 coding DNA: TGTGCCAGCCTCTTTGGAGGGCAGACTGAAGCTTTCTTT.

The chain joins TRBV5-4 to TRBJ2-1, with D possibly matching TRBD2 (5 bases). V was cut by 8 bases and J by 5 bases, with 11 bases left in between. CDR1 is SGHNT, CDR2 YYREEE, per germline (reference sequence). This CDR3 has 12 residues. The CDR3: CARHGINNEQFF. The CDR3 DNA reads TGTGCCAGACACGGGATCAACAATGAGCAGTTCTTC.

With respect to this clone: The identical CDR3 is also encoded by other nucleotide sequences in the sample. The J gene is TRBJ2-2, the V gene TRBV24-1, with TRBD1 matching over 8 bases. Germline values: CDR1 KGHDR, CDR2 SFDVKD. CDR3 size: 15 residues. J lost 6 bases, V lost 4 bases, and 6 bases had no gene match. Here the CDR3 reads CATSDPGQGAGELFF. As DNA, the CDR3 is TGTGCCACCAGTGACCCCGGACAGGGAGCCGGGGAGCTGTTTTTT.

This sequence joins TRBV5-1 and TRBJ1-1; 9 positions agree with TRBD1. The CDR3 totals 15 residues. Germline CDR1 and CDR2: SGHRS and YFSETQ. The trim removed 5 bases at V and 0 bases at J, leaving 5 bases unmatched. CDR3 residues: CASRPGTGMNTEAFF. In DNA, the CDR3 is TGCGCCAGCAGACCCGGGACAGGGATGAACACTGAAGCTTTCTTT. The variable domain in full, completed from reference TRBV5-1 and TRBJ1-1, reads KAGVTQTPRYLIKTRGQQVTLSCSPISGHRSVSWYQQTPGQGLQFLFEYFSETQRNKGNFPGRFSGRQFSNSRSEMNVSTLELGDSALYLCASRPGTGMNTEAFFGQGTRLTVV.

V and J are TRBV27 and TRBJ2-7; 7 bases are shared with TRBD1. In germline, CDR1 is MNHEY, CDR2 SMNVEV (reference sequence). The trim removed 2 bases at V and 1 base at J, leaving 8 bases unmatched. The CDR3 consists of 16 residues. The CDR3 nucleotides are TGTGCCAGCAGTTTAATAGGGGGCCCCCGGTCCTACGAGCAGTACTTC. Residues: CASSLIGGPRSYEQYF.

This chain uses TRBV5-1 with TRBJ2-2; D is unclear. Per germline, CDR1 SGHRS and CDR2 YFSETQ. The ends were cut back, 1 base at V and 7 bases at J, with 11 bases in the middle. CDR3 length: 14 amino acids. The CDR3 sequence: CASSLTISGGELFF. As DNA, the CDR3 is TGCGCCAGCAGCTTGACAATCAGTGGCGGGGAGCTGTTTTTT.

This clone appeared a single time. The J gene is TRBJ1-6, the V gene TRBV11-2; D not certain. The CDR3 is made up of 18 amino acids. Germline V CDR1 and CDR2: SGHAT, FQNNGV. V lost 0 bases and J 2 bases, leaving 14 bases between the germline ends. CDR3 region: CASSLDVLGVPYNSPLHF. Here the CDR3 DNA reads TGTGCCAGCAGCTTAGATGTTCTCGGGGTTCCCTATAATTCACCCCTCCACTTT.

The J gene is TRBJ2-7, the V gene TRBV29-1, with TRBD2 matching over 7 bases. J lost 6 bases, V lost 7 bases, and 12 bases had no gene match. There are 13 residues in the CDR3. The germline CDR1 and CDR2 sequences are SQVTM and ANQGSEA. The CDR3 sequence is CSATSASTLEQYF. CDR3 bases: TGCAGCGCAACTAGCGCCTCTACTCTCGAGCAGTACTTC.

This chain links TRBV10-3 with TRBJ2-1; possibly TRBD2 for D (5 bases). Looked up from germline, CDR1 is ENHRY and CDR2 is SYGVKD. Trimming pared 2 bases from V and 12 bases from J, leaving 11 bases between. The CDR3 is 12 residues long. CDR3 region: CAISEQDSGQFF. CDR3 bases: TGTGCCATCAGTGAGCAGGACTCCGGGCAGTTCTTC.